This T cell receptor (beta chain) was recovered during a study of blood T cells in healthy people across ages. Looked up from germline, CDR1 is DFQATT and CDR2 is SNEGSKA (reference sequence). The CDR3 consists of 19 residues. J was trimmed by 4 bases and V by 0 bases; bases with no gene match: 12. Primers used in a second PCR of about 7 to 12 cycles were a sample-barcoded 5' primer and a J-beta primer mix. Every individual sample yielded 2.5 million or more paired-end reads (each containing CDR3). TCRdb analysed the 5' RACE reads with MiXCR anew, one entry per CDR3 protein. Among about 780,000 distinct CDR3 sequences listed, 35% to 50% were seen once. A note on this clonotype: Its antigen is not known.

Each of the donors had approximately 10 milliliters of peripheral blood drawn into EDTA-treated Vacutainer tubes. General study results and limits: There was a strong correlation between TCR beta diversity and naive T cell percentage.

This receptor was identified in a man older than 75 in good health. The sample was blood. The gene calls are TRBV20-1 and TRBJ2-2, with 12 bases that match TRBD2. The CDR3 nucleotides are TGCAGTGCTAGAGATACGCTAGCGGGAGGGCACGGGGTCACCGGGGAGCTGTTTTTT. Translating gives CSARDTLAGGHGVTGELFF.